This section outlines one T cell receptor (beta chain) sequence together with its context. Recruited during active infection, patients (from Seattle) were subsequently followed longitudinally. The data stem from a study of blood T cell repertoires in COVID-19. Study-level information: Specimens from acute and convalescent COVID-19 originated in the United States, Italy and Spain. PBMCs, B-cell-depleted T cells, or T cells were the source of the cDNA or gDNA that made up the material.

Original processing notes: Reference gene primer amplification gave estimated nucleated cell counts. The data were produced by immunoSEQ multiplex PCR, yet TCRdb's version contains in-frame clones alone and is incomplete. That table is the source of V, J and clone size, and D and trimming were worked out from the DNA. The sample has 87,000 or so clones; approximately 85% are singletons. Trimming cost V 2 bases and J 7 bases; bases outside gene matches: 0. The CDR3 loop spans 13 amino acids. The V gene's germline CDR1 is KGHSH and CDR2 LQKENI. This sequence joins TRBV18 and TRBJ2-4; 9 bases line up with TRBD1. The TCR sequence derives from a woman over 75 with COVID-19, enrolled during active disease. Sequencing input: peripheral blood. The DNA for the CDR3 is TGTGCCAGCTCACCAGGACAGGGGAACATTCAGTACTTC. It codes for CASSPGQGNIQYF. Full variable domain (missing parts from reference TRBV18 and TRBJ2-4): NAGVMQNPRHLVRRRGQEARLRCSPMKGHSHVYWYRQLPEEGLKFMVYLQKENIIDESGMPKERFSAEFPKEGPSILRIQQVVRGDSAAYFCASSPGQGNIQYFGAGTRLSVL.